This TCR beta chain comes out of a study of blood T cell repertoires in COVID-19. On the study more broadly: Acute and convalescent COVID-19 samples came from the United States, Italy and Spain. T cells, B-cell-depleted T cells, or PBMCs provided the cDNA or gDNA that served as material.

V lost 2 bases and J lost 3; bases outside the gene matches: 10. The CDR3 is 16 amino acids. The germline V gene encodes CDR1 GTSNPN and CDR2 SVGIG (reference sequence). Study processing details: Counts of nucleated cells, estimated from reference gene primer amplification, were obtained. Assay used: immunoSEQ multiplex PCR; TCRdb lists only in-frame clones, some missing. The V and J calls and the clone size are those of that table, but D and trimming were determined from the DNA. The table records 180,000 or so clones, 60% to 85% of them present only once. This clone has more than one count but fewer than ten.

The clonotype originates from a woman in her fifties or sixties with active or convalescent COVID-19. Input material: peripheral blood. This chain connects TRBV30 to TRBJ2-3; 8 bases map to TRBD2. The CDR3 reads CAWSRNSGVRTDTQYF. The CDR3 nucleotides are TGTGCCTGGAGTAGGAATAGCGGGGTTCGAACAGATACGCAGTATTTT.